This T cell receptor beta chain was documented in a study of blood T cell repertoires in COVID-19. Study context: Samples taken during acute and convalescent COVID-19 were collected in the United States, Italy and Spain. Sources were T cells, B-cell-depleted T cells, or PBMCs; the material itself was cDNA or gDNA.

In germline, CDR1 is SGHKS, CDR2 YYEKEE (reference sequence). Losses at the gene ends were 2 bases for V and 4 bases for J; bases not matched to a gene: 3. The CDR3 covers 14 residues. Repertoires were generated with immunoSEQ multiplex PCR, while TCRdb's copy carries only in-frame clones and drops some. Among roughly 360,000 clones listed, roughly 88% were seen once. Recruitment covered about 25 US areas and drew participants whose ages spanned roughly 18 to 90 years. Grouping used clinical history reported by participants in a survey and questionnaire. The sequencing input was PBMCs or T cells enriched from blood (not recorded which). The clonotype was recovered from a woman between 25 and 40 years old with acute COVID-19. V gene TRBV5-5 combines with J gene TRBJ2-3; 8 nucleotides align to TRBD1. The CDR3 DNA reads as TGTGCCAGCAGCTTACAGGGGGGATCAGATACGCAGTATTTT. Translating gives CASSLQGGSDTQYF.